Detailed here is one T cell receptor (beta chain). In this sample, this clone turned up a few times. Its antigen is unknown. One base away there is no much larger clone; base qualities are not given. TCRbeta CDR3 regions were amplified from genomic DNA using the immunoSEQ Assay, a bias-controlled multiplex PCR. The paper's processing steps were these. Nucleated cell counts per sample were estimated from amplification of reference gene primers within the assay. To quantify the absolute abundance of each unique TCRbeta CDR3 rearrangement, sequence reads were collapsed and filtered. For each sample, productive Simpson clonality was calculated by taking the square root of Simpson's diversity index across productive rearrangements. Here the immuneACCESS table is served through TCRdb, limited to in-frame sequences with V and J called. Missing clones are a known gap in these copies; in checked studies unresolved V genes cover under half, and the rest lacks a known reason. That table supplies the V and J calls and clone size; D and trimming were determined from the DNA. This sample has 200,000 to 250,000 clones in its table, and roughly 84% of those were observed once. 9.5% to 10% of the sample is taken by the ten largest.

These data come from a study of blood T cell repertoires in COVID-19 (dated by TCRdb to about 2020). At the level of the whole study: Samples covering the acute and convalescent phases of COVID-19 were provided by collaborators in the United States, Italy and Spain. The prospective study material was composed of cDNA or gDNA derived from T cells, B-cell-depleted T cells, or PBMCs. The dataset comprised deeply sampled blood TCRbeta repertoires from subjects exposed to, actively infected with, or recovered from COVID-19. A freely available public database, intended as a resource for researchers studying the immune response to SARS-CoV-2, is where the repertoires were released. The samples were drawn from the first 160 participants of the ongoing ImmuneRACE study and from over 950 subjects provided by 6 global collaborators. A de-identified subject ID, COVID-19 status, age in years and sex were almost always included in the sample metadata. Where HLA class I and class II types were available, the types were taken from metadata supplied by the sample provider, not from assay-based typing.

Overall study results and their limits: Clinical and demographic metadata were provided uncurated, with the amount varying by source and participant.

Collaborating institutions collected whole blood in K2EDTA tubes following their own protocols. For TCRbeta analysis, collaborators shipped samples in one of three forms: frozen whole blood, isolated PBMCs, or DNA extracted from either of those sample types. The germline V gene specifies MGHRA as CDR1 and YSYEKL as CDR2. At the junction V is shortened by 2 bases and J by 0 bases; bases outside the gene matches: 18. The CDR3 covers 22 residues, taking in both the cysteine and the phenylalanine. Of all the DNA, just the CDR3 is kept, 66 bases in frame from base 1. The sequenced sample was peripheral blood. The source of this sequence is a man aged 50 to 59 with active or convalescent COVID-19. The receptor chain draws on TRBV4-1 and TRBJ2-6; 8 bases in the middle match TRBD1. The CDR3 reads as follows: CASSQRGLSGTGVSSGANVLTF. The sequence in DNA is TGCGCCAGCAGCCAAAGGGGTTTGTCCGGGACAGGCGTTAGCTCTGGGGCCAACGTCCTGACTTTC.